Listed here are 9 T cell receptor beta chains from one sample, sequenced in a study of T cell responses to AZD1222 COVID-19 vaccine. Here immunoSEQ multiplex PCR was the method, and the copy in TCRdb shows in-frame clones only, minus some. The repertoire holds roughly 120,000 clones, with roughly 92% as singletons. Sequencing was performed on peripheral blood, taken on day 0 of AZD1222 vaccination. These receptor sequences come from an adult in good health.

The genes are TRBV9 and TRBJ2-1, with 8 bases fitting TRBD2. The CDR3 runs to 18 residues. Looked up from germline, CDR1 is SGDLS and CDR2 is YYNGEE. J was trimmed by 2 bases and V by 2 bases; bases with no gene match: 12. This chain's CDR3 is CASSVDLPGGHPYNEQFF. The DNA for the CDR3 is TGTGCCAGCAGCGTCGATCTCCCGGGGGGGCACCCCTACAATGAGCAGTTCTTC.

The CDR3 reads CASMGRFRDSYEQYF. The CDR3 DNA follows: TGTGCCAGCATGGGGAGATTCAGGGACTCCTACGAGCAGTACTTC. The gene calls are TRBV27 and TRBJ2-7; the D call may be TRBD1 or TRBD2 (5 bases each). Trimming shortened V by 7 bases and J by 0 bases, and 16 bases separated the two germline ends. Germline CDR1 is MNHEY and CDR2 is SMNVEV (reference sequence). The CDR3 totals 15 residues.

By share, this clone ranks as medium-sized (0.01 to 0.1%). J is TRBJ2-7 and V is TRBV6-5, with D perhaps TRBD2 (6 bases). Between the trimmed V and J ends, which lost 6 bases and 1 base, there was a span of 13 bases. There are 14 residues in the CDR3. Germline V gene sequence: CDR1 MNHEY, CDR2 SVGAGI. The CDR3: CASRSQEGSYEQYF. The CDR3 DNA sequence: TGTGCCAGCAGATCACAGGAGGGATCCTACGAGCAGTACTTC.

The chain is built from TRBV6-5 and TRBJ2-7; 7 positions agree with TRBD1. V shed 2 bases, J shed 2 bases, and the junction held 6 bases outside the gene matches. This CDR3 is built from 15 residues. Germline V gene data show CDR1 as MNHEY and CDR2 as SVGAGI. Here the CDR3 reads CASSYGTDITYEQYF. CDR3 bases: TGTGCCAGCAGTTACGGGACAGACATAACCTACGAGCAGTACTTC.

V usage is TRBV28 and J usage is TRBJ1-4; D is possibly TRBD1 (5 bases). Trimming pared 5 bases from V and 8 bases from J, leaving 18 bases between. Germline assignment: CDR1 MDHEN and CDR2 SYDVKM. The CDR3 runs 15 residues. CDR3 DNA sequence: TGTGCCAGCAGTGCCCCGGGGCAGGTAAAGGAAAAACTGTTTTTT. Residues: CASSAPGQVKEKLFF.

The CDR3 region is CASNPGGTTYEQYF. Here the CDR3 DNA reads TGCGCCAGCAATCCCGGGGGGACAACCTACGAGCAGTACTTC. The rearrangement links TRBV5-1 to TRBJ2-7; TRBD2 might be the D (7 bases). V lost 6 bases, J lost 2 bases, and 15 bases lay in between. Germline V gene lookup returns CDR1 SGHRS and CDR2 YFSETQ. CDR3 length: 14 residues.

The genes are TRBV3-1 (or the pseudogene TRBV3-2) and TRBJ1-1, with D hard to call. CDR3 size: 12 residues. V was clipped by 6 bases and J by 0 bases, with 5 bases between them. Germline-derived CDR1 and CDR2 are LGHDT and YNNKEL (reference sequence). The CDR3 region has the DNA TGTGCCAGCAGGGGATTGAACACTGAAGCTTTCTTT. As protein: CASRGLNTEAFF.

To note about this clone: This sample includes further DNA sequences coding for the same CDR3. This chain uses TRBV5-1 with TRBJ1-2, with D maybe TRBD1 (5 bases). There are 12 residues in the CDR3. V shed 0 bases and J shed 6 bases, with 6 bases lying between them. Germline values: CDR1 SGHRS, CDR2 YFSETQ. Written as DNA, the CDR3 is TGCGCCAGCAGCTTGGTAGGGGATGGCTACACCTTC. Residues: CASSLVGDGYTF.

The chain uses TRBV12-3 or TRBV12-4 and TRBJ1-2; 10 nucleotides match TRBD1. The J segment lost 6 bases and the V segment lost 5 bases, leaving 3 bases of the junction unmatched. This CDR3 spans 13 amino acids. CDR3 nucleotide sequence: TGTGCCAGCAGTCCGACAGGGGGCCATGGCTACACCTTC. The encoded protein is CASSPTGGHGYTF.